The T cell receptor (beta chain) under discussion was sequenced for a study of T cells in Graves' hyperthyroidism and ophthalmopathy. Amplification yielded TCR beta CDR3 regions, with RNA transcripts as the source. When the TCR CDR3 underwent first-round RT-PCR, the HTBI primer set was used. TCRdb recomputed calls from the multiplex PCR reads with MiXCR, one row per CDR3 protein. The sample carries some 250,000 distinct CDR3 sequences, nearly 15% recorded once. Germline CDR1 is MNHEY and CDR2 is SVGEGT. CDR3 length: 17 amino acids. Trimming removed 1 base from V and 4 bases from J; junction bases left unmatched: 11. A few counts support this clonotype. Its cognate antigen is unknown. Regarding the study as a whole: In the blood, most expanded thyroid clonotypes above 0.001 appeared as well.

The patients, who ranged from 18 to 65 in age, presented with newly diagnosed hyperthyroidism lasting under 2 months. Sequenced sample: blood. The chain carries TRBV6-2 or TRBV6-3 and TRBJ2-7; 9 nucleotides line up with TRBD1. The origin of this receptor is a woman aged 45-65 years with Graves' hyperthyroidism that later progressed to Graves' ophthalmopathy. CDR3 in DNA: TGTGCCAGCAGTTACTTGGGACAGGGAGGGTTCGGTTACGAGCAGTACTTC. It is translated as CASSYLGQGGFGYEQYF.